The 26 T cell receptor beta chains below come from one sample, sequenced in a study of shared clonotypes between healthy human individuals (dated by TCRdb to 2018 to 2020). For the CD8 naive samples, CD45RO-negative cells were positively selected for CCR7, yielding a CD45RA+CCR7+ population from which TemRA cells were excluded. Libraries were built with the immunoSEQ multiplex PCR assay. Here the immuneACCESS table is served through TCRdb, limited to in-frame sequences with V and J called. Missing clones are a known gap in these copies; in checked studies unresolved V genes cover under half, and the rest lacks a known reason. The sample yields about 2.1 million clones; around 95% were counted once. Of the sample, around 1.7% falls within the top ten clones. The sample was naive CD8+ T cells from PBMCs. The cell subset or site label, read with the paper, signifies: CD45RA+CCR7+. These receptor sequences come from a young man in good health. Some clones in this sample may be carry-over from other donors' samples.

The chain couples TRBV4-3 to TRBJ2-3; TRBD2 is a possible D gene (5 bases). V lost 0 bases, J lost 6 bases, and 7 bases lay in between. Germline-derived CDR1 and CDR2 are LGHNA and YSLEER. CDR3 length: 13 residues. The CDR3 DNA reads TGCGCCAGCAGCCAAGATAAGCGGGATACGCAGTATTTT. It is translated as CASSQDKRDTQYF.

The V gene is TRBV19, the J gene TRBJ2-6, with D uncertain. In germline, CDR1 is LNHDA, CDR2 SQIVND (reference sequence). This CDR3 has 17 residues. The V gene lost 2 bases and the J gene lost 0 bases, with 11 bases spanning the gap. CDR3: CASSINSIFSGANVLTF. Written as DNA, the CDR3 is TGTGCCAGTAGTATAAACAGCATATTCTCTGGGGCCAACGTCCTGACTTTC.

V usage is TRBV4-3 and J usage is TRBJ2-1, with a tentative D call TRBD2 (5 bases). With 5 bases removed from V and 3 bases from J, the gap between germline ends came to 8 bases. The CDR3 loop spans 13 amino acids. Germline V gene lookup returns CDR1 LGHNA and CDR2 YSLEER. CDR3 loop: CASSGRVYNEQFF. The CDR3 region has the DNA TGCGCCAGCAGCGGGAGAGTCTACAATGAGCAGTTCTTC.

V usage is TRBV7-8 and J usage is TRBJ1-4, with TRBD1 matching 7 bases. Losses at the gene ends were 5 bases for V and 5 bases for J; bases not matched to a gene: 8. From germline, CDR1 is SGHVS and CDR2 FQNEAQ. The CDR3 consists of 15 residues. CDR3 loop: CASSARRDRNEKLFF. CDR3 in DNA: TGTGCCAGCAGCGCCCGAAGGGACAGAAATGAAAAACTGTTTTTT.

The rearrangement joins TRBV5-5 to TRBJ2-5; D perhaps matches TRBD1 (6 bases). The assigned J gene may be wrong: the sequence end matches TRBJ2-7 better. This CDR3 has 13 residues. Germline V gene data show CDR1 as SGHKS and CDR2 as YYEKEE (reference sequence). CDR3 sequence reads: CASSPTGTYEQYF. CDR3 sequence (DNA): TGTGCCAGCAGCCCGACAGGTACCTACGAGCAGTACTTC.

The chain is built from TRBV6-1 and TRBJ2-5; D possibly corresponds to TRBD1 (6 bases). The germline CDR1 and CDR2 sequences are MNHNS and SASEGT. Deletions cut 5 bases from V and 4 bases from J, with 17 bases between. The CDR3 spans 15 residues. The CDR3: CASSPGTGSGETQYF. CDR3 DNA sequence: TGTGCCAGCAGTCCCGGAACAGGGTCGGGAGAGACCCAGTACTTC.

The V gene is TRBV10-3, the J gene TRBJ2-7; D possibly corresponds to TRBD1 (5 bases). V lost 4 bases, J lost 2 bases, and 12 bases lay in between. Germline CDR1 ENHRY, CDR2 SYGVKD. The CDR3 has 14 amino acids. In nucleotides, the CDR3 is TGTGCCATCAGTGGGGGCTACTCTCCCTACGAGCAGTACTTC. This encodes CAISGGYSPYEQYF.

This clone showed up just once. The chain has TRBV7-9 and TRBJ1-1; 8 positions match TRBD1. This CDR3 spans 14 amino acids. V dropped 4 bases and J dropped 6; count of bases not matched to a gene: 7. The germline V gene encodes CDR1 SEHNR and CDR2 FQNEAQ (reference sequence). The CDR3 is CASSWTGSSPEAFF. The DNA of the CDR3 is TGTGCCAGCAGCTGGACAGGGTCCTCCCCTGAAGCTTTCTTT.

V gene TRBV11-2 combines with J gene TRBJ2-3; TRBD2 might be the D (7 bases). V lost 5 bases to trimming and J lost 6 bases, with 18 bases between them. Germline CDR1 reads SGHAT; CDR2 reads FQNNGV. The CDR3 covers 15 residues. DNA of the CDR3: TGTGCCAGCAGCCTCGGATGGGGGGGCAAGGATACGCAGTATTTT. Translating it yields CASSLGWGGKDTQYF. The variable domain in full, completed from reference TRBV11-2 and TRBJ2-3, reads EAGVAQSPRYKIIEKRQSVAFWCNPISGHATLYWYQQILGQGPKLLIQFQNNGVVDDSQLPKDRFSAERLKGVDSTLKIQPAKLEDSAVYLCASSLGWGGKDTQYFGPGTRLTVL.

This clone was recorded only once. The genes are TRBV6-1 and TRBJ2-7, with 9 positions matching TRBD1. Germline lookup yields CDR1 MNHNS and CDR2 SASEGT. V gave up 2 bases and J gave up 6 bases; unmatched junction bases: 11. The CDR3 sequence is 16 residues long. The CDR3 here is CASSELGGGTGREQYF. The CDR3 region has the DNA TGTGCCAGCAGTGAACTTGGGGGGGGGACAGGGCGCGAGCAGTACTTC.

As to this clone: This sample also contains other DNA sequences that code for the same CDR3. The chain joins TRBV28 to TRBJ1-5, with D uncertain. The V and J ends lost 3 bases and 1 base respectively, with 7 bases between them. This CDR3 has 14 residues. The germline V gene encodes CDR1 MDHEN and CDR2 SYDVKM. DNA of the CDR3: TGTGCCAGCAGTTTTCTGGGAAGCAATCAGCCCCAGCATTTT. This translates into CASSFLGSNQPQHF.

The V gene is TRBV7-3, the J gene TRBJ2-7; 9 bases agree with TRBD2. V lost 4 bases and J lost 2; bases outside the gene matches: 9. The germline V gene encodes CDR1 SGHTA and CDR2 FQGTGA. This CDR3 is built from 16 residues. In DNA form, the CDR3 reads TGTGCCAGCAGCTCCCCCCGACTAGCGGAAGCCTACGAGCAGTACTTC. Translated: CASSSPRLAEAYEQYF.

This clone was seen a few times. V gene TRBV4-2 combines with J gene TRBJ1-1; 9 bases are shared with TRBD1. Per the germline V gene, CDR1 is LGHNA and CDR2 is YNFKEQ. The length of the CDR3 is 14 residues. Losses at the gene ends were 4 bases for V and 6 bases for J; bases not matched to a gene: 6. The CDR3 region has the DNA TGTGCCAGCAGCCTCGGGACAGGGTACCCTGAAGCTTTCTTT. The encoded protein is CASSLGTGYPEAFF.

This chain connects TRBV7-9 to TRBJ1-1; D ambiguous. The CDR3 is made up of 13 amino acids. Germline CDR1 SEHNR, CDR2 FQNEAQ (reference sequence). V was trimmed by 4 bases and J by 1 base, leaving 7 bases between them. Here the CDR3 reads CASSSTRNTEAFF. The CDR3 DNA reads TGTGCCAGCAGCTCCACCCGGAACACTGAAGCTTTCTTT.

The V call is TRBV2, the J call TRBJ2-2; 7 bases are shared with TRBD2. The CDR3 loop spans 15 amino acids. CDR1 and CDR2 from the germline V gene are SNHLY and FYNNEI. The V gene end was trimmed by 6 bases and the J gene end by 4 bases; junction bases not matched to a gene: 8. Written as DNA, the CDR3 is TGTGCCAGCAGGCCTACTAGCGTGGTCACCGGGGAGCTGTTTTTT. It encodes CASRPTSVVTGELFF.

Concerning this clone: The sample contains more than one DNA sequence encoding this CDR3. The J gene is TRBJ2-2, the V gene TRBV7-9; D is perhaps TRBD1 (5 bases). Trimming took off 6 bases at V and 6 bases at J, with 8 bases between the two ends. The CDR3 is made up of 12 amino acids. The germline V gene has CDR1 SEHNR and CDR2 FQNEAQ (reference sequence). The CDR3 loop reads CASSPGPGELFF. The CDR3 DNA reads as TGTGCCAGCAGTCCAGGGCCCGGGGAGCTGTTTTTT.

The chain joins TRBV27 to TRBJ2-6; weak D call: TRBD2 (5 bases). CDR1 is MNHEY, CDR2 SMNVEV, per germline (reference sequence). With 8 bases removed from V and 0 bases from J, the gap between germline ends came to 20 bases. The CDR3 length is 18 residues. CDR3 nucleotide sequence: TGTGCCAGCCGCATGTCGAGGGCTTTTTACTCTGGGGCCAACGTCCTGACTTTC. This encodes CASRMSRAFYSGANVLTF.

This rearrangement joins TRBV9 to TRBJ1-2; D gene unclear. Germline CDR1 reads SGDLS; CDR2 reads YYNGEE. The germline V and J ends were trimmed by 3 bases and 8 bases, with 17 bases remaining between them. The CDR3 spans 14 residues. CDR3 sequence: CASSDPTILGGYTF. For the CDR3, the DNA is TGTGCCAGCAGCGACCCAACGATTTTGGGAGGCTACACCTTC.

The chain couples TRBV13 to TRBJ2-7; 10 positions agree with TRBD1. This CDR3 is 14 amino acids long. Germline V lookup: CDR1 PRHDT, CDR2 FYEKMQ (reference sequence). After removal of 7 bases from V and 2 bases from J, the junction contained 5 bases not matched to a gene. The CDR3: CASTTGTGAYEQYF. The CDR3 DNA follows: TGTGCCAGCACTACCGGGACAGGGGCCTACGAGCAGTACTTC.

V gene TRBV5-4 combines with J gene TRBJ2-7; possibly TRBD2 for D (6 bases). The CDR3 is 15 amino acids. V was shortened by 4 bases and J by 0 bases, with 14 bases between the two germline ends. Germline V CDR1 and CDR2: SGHNT, YYREEE (reference sequence). In nucleotides, the CDR3 is TGTGCCAGCAGCCCCCGGGACTCAAGCTCCTACGAGCAGTACTTC. Amino acid sequence: CASSPRDSSSYEQYF.

This clone was recorded only once. Additional DNA sequences in this sample encode the identical CDR3. The V gene is TRBV11-2, the J gene TRBJ2-7; 7 nucleotides match TRBD1. V was pared by 5 bases and J by 2 bases, with 3 bases of the junction left unmatched. The CDR3 loop spans 13 amino acids. Germline CDR1 and CDR2: SGHAT and FQNNGV. CDR3 protein: CASSPGQAYEQYF. The DNA of the CDR3 is TGTGCCAGCAGCCCTGGACAGGCCTACGAGCAGTACTTC.

This sequence joins TRBV11-2 and TRBJ1-1, with D possibly being TRBD1 (6 bases). The length of the CDR3 is 14 residues. Germline CDR1 is SGHAT and CDR2 is FQNNGV. Between the trimmed V and J ends, which lost 5 bases and 0 bases, there was a span of 10 bases. CDR3 coding DNA: TGTGCCAGCAGCGTCCCAGGGGTGAACACTGAAGCTTTCTTT. It encodes CASSVPGVNTEAFF.

This clone was detected once. The V gene is TRBV27, the J gene TRBJ2-2, with no clear D. The CDR3 runs to 15 residues. CDR1 MNHEY and CDR2 SMNVEV come from the germline V gene (reference sequence). Trimming pared 4 bases from V and 2 bases from J, leaving 11 bases between. The CDR3 DNA reads TGTGCCAGCAGTTATGACTCGCAAAACACCGGGGAGCTGTTTTTT. Protein sequence: CASSYDSQNTGELFF.

The chain links TRBV5-1 to TRBJ2-7; D unresolved. The germline gives CDR1 SGHRS, CDR2 YFSETQ. This CDR3 contains 14 residues. The V gene lost 1 base and the J gene lost 5 bases, with 13 bases spanning the gap. The CDR3 DNA is TGCGCCAGCAGCTTGCGGTCCCAACGAGACGAGCAGTACTTC. It encodes CASSLRSQRDEQYF.

The J gene is TRBJ2-7, the V gene TRBV4-1; possible D gene TRBD1, 5 bases. This CDR3 region has 16 residues. Looked up from germline, CDR1 is MGHRA and CDR2 is YSYEKL. Trimming removed 0 bases from V and 3 bases from J, with 15 bases in between. The DNA of the CDR3 is TGCGCCAGCAGCCAAGATACAGGAGCACGATTCTACGAGCAGTACTTC. The encoded protein is CASSQDTGARFYEQYF.

The rearrangement joins TRBV10-3 to TRBJ2-1, with D maybe TRBD2 (6 bases). V lost 4 bases and J 2 bases, leaving 12 bases between the germline ends. Per germline, CDR1 ENHRY and CDR2 SYGVKD. The CDR3 is made up of 15 amino acids. This CDR3 is CAISAGGITYNEQFF. For the CDR3, the DNA is TGTGCCATCAGTGCGGGCGGGATCACCTACAATGAGCAGTTCTTC.